This TCR beta chain was sequenced in a study of cytomegalovirus exposure and HLA in healthy donors. Study-wide points: The study flagged approximately 180 TCR beta chains as cytomegalovirus-associated. Testing in vitro showed a few CMV-associated chains specific for CMV antigens. The classifier reportedly diagnosed cytomegalovirus status with high sensitivity and specificity.

For this clone: Its antigen remains unknown.

Produced via immunoSEQ multiplex PCR; TCRdb's table is partial and in-frame only. The repertoire holds about 63,000 clones, with more than 80% as singletons. With V trimmed by 6 bases and J by 2 bases, 8 bases remained unmatched. The CDR3 contains 15 residues. CDR1 is MDHEN, CDR2 SYDVKM, per germline. This sequence joins TRBV28 and TRBJ2-7; TRBD1 aligns across 9 bases. The receptor was derived from a woman younger than 30 in good health and CMV-seronegative. Material: PBMCs. CDR3 sequence: CASRNPGQGTYEQYF. In DNA form, the CDR3 reads TGTGCCAGCAGGAACCCGGGACAGGGCACCTACGAGCAGTACTTC. Together with reference TRBV28 and TRBJ2-7, the CDR3 gives the full variable domain: DVKVTQSSRYLVKRTGEKVFLECVQDMDHENMFWYRQDPGLGLRLIYFSYDVKMKEKGDIPEGYSVSREKKERFSLILESASTNQTSMYLCASRNPGQGTYEQYFGPGTRLTVT.